These 27 T cell receptor beta chains were all obtained from the same sample, sequenced in a study of cytomegalovirus exposure and HLA in healthy donors. Amplification used 60 Vbeta primers and 13 Jbeta primers. The protocol was immunoSEQ multiplex PCR, while the TCRdb copy is restricted to in-frame clones and leaves out a portion. The sample has about 230,000 clones, approximately 84% seen once. The specimen was PBMCs. The receptor set was obtained from a girl aged 2-10 years in good health and CMV-seronegative.

The V and J genes are TRBV2 and TRBJ2-7, with a weak D call TRBD2 (6 bases). Trimming pared 8 bases from V and 5 bases from J, leaving 16 bases between. Looked up from germline, CDR1 is SNHLY and CDR2 is FYNNEI. This CDR3 is built from 13 residues. The CDR3 DNA sequence: TGTGCCAGCTGGGAACGGGGAGGAAACGAGCAGTACTTC. Protein sequence: CASWERGGNEQYF.

The V call is TRBV10-3, the J call TRBJ2-2; 7 bases align to TRBD1. The germline V gene has CDR1 ENHRY and CDR2 SYGVKD. V lost 7 bases and J lost 3; bases outside the gene matches: 5. The CDR3 spans 14 residues. CDR3 in amino acids: CAITGQEYTGELFF. CDR3 in DNA: TGTGCCATCACCGGACAGGAATACACCGGGGAGCTGTTTTTT.

The chain joins TRBV6-5 to TRBJ1-2; 11 nucleotides line up with TRBD1. Germline CDR1 and CDR2: MNHEY and SVGAGI. V dropped 4 bases and J dropped 3; count of bases not matched to a gene: 4. The CDR3 is 15 amino acids. CDR3 region: CASSFGQGADYGYTF. DNA for the CDR3: TGTGCCAGCAGTTTTGGACAGGGGGCCGACTATGGCTACACCTTC.

The V gene is TRBV6-1, the J gene TRBJ1-2, with D hard to call. Trimming cost V 5 bases and J 2 bases, with 6 bases left between them. This CDR3 comprises 12 residues. Germline values: CDR1 MNHNS, CDR2 SASEGT. The CDR3, as DNA: TGTGCCAGCAGTTCTCAGAACTATGGCTACACCTTC. It yields the protein CASSSQNYGYTF.

Details on this clone: Other DNA sequences in the sample encode the same CDR3. The gene calls are TRBV2 and TRBJ1-5, with TRBD1 identical over 8 bases. This CDR3 has 14 amino acids. Germline CDR1 is SNHLY and CDR2 is FYNNEI. The V and J ends lost 10 bases and 1 base, in that order; junction bases with no gene match: 6. CDR3 sequence: CATRQGSSNQPQHF. The CDR3 DNA reads as TGTGCCACAAGACAGGGGTCGAGCAATCAGCCCCAGCATTTT.

CDR3 in amino acids: CASSYGDEQFF. In nucleotides, the CDR3 is TGTGCCAGCAGTTACGGAGATGAGCAGTTCTTC. This chain links TRBV6-5 with TRBJ2-1; D call uncertain. This CDR3 is built from 11 residues. In germline, CDR1 is MNHEY, CDR2 SVGAGI. With 2 bases removed from V and 8 bases from J, the gap between germline ends came to 4 bases.

CDR3: CASSTAGDATNEKLFF. The CDR3 DNA sequence: TGTGCCAGCTCAACGGCAGGGGATGCAACTAATGAAAAACTGTTTTTT. V usage is TRBV28 and J usage is TRBJ1-4, with a possible D match to TRBD1 (6 bases). V was cut by 8 bases and J by 0 bases, with 16 bases left in between. Germline values: CDR1 MDHEN, CDR2 SYDVKM. CDR3 length equals 16 residues.

The chain's CDR3 is CASSSLGEVETQYF. DNA for the CDR3: TGCGCCAGCAGCAGCTTAGGGGAGGTTGAGACCCAGTACTTC. This chain joins TRBV5-1 and TRBJ2-5, with a possible D match to TRBD2 (6 bases). V was clipped by 4 bases and J by 5 bases, with 15 bases between them. The germline V gene encodes CDR1 SGHRS and CDR2 YFSETQ. This CDR3 contains 14 residues.

The rearrangement links TRBV30 to TRBJ2-2; 7 bases align to TRBD1. Germline V gives CDR1 GTSNPN, CDR2 SVGIG (reference sequence). This CDR3 contains 14 residues. The V gene end was trimmed by 5 bases and the J gene end by 4 bases; junction bases not matched to a gene: 7. The CDR3 DNA is TGTGCCTGGGCCCCACAGGGGCGCACCGGGGAGCTGTTTTTT. Translating gives CAWAPQGRTGELFF.

The rearrangement joins TRBV6-6 to TRBJ1-1; 7 bases are shared with TRBD1. This CDR3 has 15 residues. In germline, CDR1 is MNHNY, CDR2 SVGAGI (reference sequence). J gave up 5 bases and V 0 bases, and 6 bases lay outside the gene matches. The CDR3 DNA follows: TGTGCCAGCAGTTACTCTGGACAGGTATTGACTGAAGCTTTCTTT. Its translation is CASSYSGQVLTEAFF.

The chain recombines TRBV30 with TRBJ2-7; 12 nucleotides agree with TRBD1. V lost 0 bases and J lost 5; bases outside the gene matches: 2. The CDR3 has 14 residues. From germline, CDR1 is GTSNPN and CDR2 SVGIG (reference sequence). The CDR3 DNA sequence: TGTGCCTGGAGTGTGGGGACAGGGGGCGACGAGCAGTACTTC. Translation gives CAWSVGTGGDEQYF.

The rearrangement uses TRBV6-5 and TRBJ1-3; TRBD1 is a possible D gene (6 bases). This CDR3 comprises 15 residues. Germline CDR1 and CDR2: MNHEY and SVGAGI. The V end lost 2 bases, the J end lost 2 bases, and 10 bases lay between the germline ends. The CDR3 sequence: CASSYGRGAGNTIYF. As DNA, the CDR3 is TGTGCCAGCAGTTACGGCAGGGGCGCTGGAAACACCATATATTTT.

V usage is TRBV7-9 and J usage is TRBJ1-4; 8 nucleotides agree with TRBD1. Germline values: CDR1 SEHNR, CDR2 FQNEAQ (reference sequence). This CDR3 has 16 amino acids. Germline trimming cut 1 base from V and 5 bases from J; bases unmatched to any gene: 6. Here the CDR3 reads CASSLVGQGVNEKLFF. The CDR3 DNA reads TGTGCCAGCAGCTTAGTTGGACAGGGAGTAAATGAAAAACTGTTTTTT.

The chain carries TRBV15 and TRBJ1-5; 8 nucleotides match TRBD1. The CDR3 extends over 15 amino acids. CDR1 is LNHNV and CDR2 is YYDKDF in the germline V gene (reference sequence). The trim removed 0 bases at V and 7 bases at J, leaving 5 bases unmatched. The CDR3 protein is CATSRDPTGGQPQHF. Here the CDR3 DNA reads TGTGCCACCAGCAGAGATCCAACAGGGGGACAGCCCCAGCATTTT.

The chain employs TRBV30 and TRBJ1-2, with D perhaps matching TRBD1 (5 bases). There are 12 residues in the CDR3. From germline, CDR1 is GTSNPN and CDR2 SVGIG (reference sequence). The ends were cut back, 4 bases at V and 2 bases at J, with 8 bases in the middle. CDR3 DNA sequence: TGTGCCTGGACAGGGCTCAACTATGGCTACACCTTC. It is translated as CAWTGLNYGYTF.

This chain connects TRBV6-6 to TRBJ2-7, with 14 bases lining up with TRBD2. Germline V gene lookup returns CDR1 MNHNY and CDR2 SVGAGI (reference sequence). Unmatched junction bases numbered 8, after V lost 6 bases and J lost 7 bases. CDR3 size: 15 residues. For the CDR3, the DNA is TGTGCCAGCAGCGGGGGACTAGCGGGAGTGAGAGAGCAGTACTTC. Translation: CASSGGLAGVREQYF.

CDR3 protein: CASSLVRLAVTGELFF. DNA of the CDR3: TGTGCCAGCAGCTTAGTTCGCCTAGCGGTCACCGGGGAGCTGTTTTTT. V is TRBV11-2 and J is TRBJ2-2; 7 positions match TRBD2. The CDR3 covers 16 residues. Germline V lookup: CDR1 SGHAT, CDR2 FQNNGV. V lost 1 base and J lost 4; bases outside the gene matches: 6.

V is TRBV6-1 and J is TRBJ2-1, with a tentative D call TRBD1 (5 bases). CDR3 size: 12 residues. Germline assignment: CDR1 MNHNS and CDR2 SASEGT. V lost 10 bases, J lost 2 bases, and 9 bases lay in between. The CDR3 here is CATGHAYNEQFF. In DNA, the CDR3 is TGTGCCACAGGGCACGCCTACAATGAGCAGTTCTTC.

J is TRBJ1-1 and V is TRBV6-5; 7 positions match TRBD1. CDR3 length equals 13 residues. Trimming at V came to 5 bases and at J to 0 bases, leaving 0 bases not matched to a gene. Per the germline V gene, CDR1 is MNHEY and CDR2 is SVGAGI. The CDR3, as DNA: TGTGCCAGCAGTGGGACAGTGAACACTGAAGCTTTCTTT. It is translated as CASSGTVNTEAFF.

This chain joins TRBV12-5 and TRBJ1-2; TRBD1 agrees at 7 bases. V was pared by 2 bases and J by 6 bases, with 0 bases of the junction left unmatched. Germline CDR1 LGHNT, CDR2 FRNRAP. The CDR3 is 12 residues long. The CDR3 here is CASGLTGDGYTF. CDR3 DNA: TGTGCTAGTGGTTTGACAGGGGATGGCTACACCTTC.

This chain links TRBV4-1 with TRBJ2-1, with 8 bases that match TRBD2. CDR1 and CDR2 from the germline V gene are MGHRA and YSYEKL. The CDR3 spans 16 residues. J was trimmed by 3 bases and V by 4 bases; bases with no gene match: 8. CDR3 residues: CASSRLGGALYNEQFF. The CDR3 bases are TGCGCCAGCAGCCGCCTCGGGGGGGCCCTCTACAATGAGCAGTTCTTC.

This chain uses TRBV6-5 with TRBJ1-3; TRBD1 might be the D (5 bases). The CDR3 is 15 residues long. Germline loops: CDR1 MNHEY, CDR2 SVGAGI. Trimming cost V 6 bases and J 4 bases, with 16 bases left between them. The CDR3 region is CASSRKGFPGNTIYF. DNA of the CDR3: TGTGCCAGCAGCAGAAAGGGGTTCCCGGGAAACACCATATATTTT.

The sample holds a few counts of this clone. J is TRBJ2-7 and V is TRBV11-2; D uncertain. Germline CDR1 and CDR2: SGHAT and FQNNGV. V lost 5 bases to trimming and J lost 2 bases, with 19 bases between them. The CDR3 is made up of 16 amino acids. CDR3 nucleotide sequence: TGTGCCAGCAGCATACTGCCTCTAGTCCCACCCTACGAGCAGTACTTC. Its translation is CASSILPLVPPYEQYF.

The chain uses TRBV4-2 and TRBJ2-7; D remains ambiguous. Trimming removed 4 bases at V and 4 bases at J, with 14 bases between. Looked up from germline, CDR1 is LGHNA and CDR2 is YNFKEQ. This CDR3 contains 14 residues. In nucleotides, the CDR3 is TGTGCCAGCAGCCGGTCTCTAGTTGGGTACGAGCAGTACTTC. Translation gives CASSRSLVGYEQYF.

This clone was seen a handful of times. The CDR3 DNA sequence: TGTGCCAGCGGTAGAGGGACTAACTATGGCTACACCTTC. Its protein product is CASGRGTNYGYTF. The chain employs TRBV27 and TRBJ1-2; D not resolved. Germline V gene sequence: CDR1 MNHEY, CDR2 SMNVEV (reference sequence). The CDR3 loop spans 13 amino acids. The germline V and J ends were trimmed by 8 bases and 0 bases, with 10 bases remaining between them.

DNA for the CDR3: TGTGCTAGTGGTTTGAGTGGCGCAGGACACTTCAATCAGCCCCAGCATTTT. It is translated as CASGLSGAGHFNQPQHF. The genes are TRBV12-5 and TRBJ1-5; D is possibly TRBD1 (5 bases). This CDR3 is built from 17 residues. The germline V gene encodes CDR1 LGHNT and CDR2 FRNRAP. V dropped 2 bases and J dropped 3 bases, with 17 bases sitting between them.

The chain joins TRBV2 to TRBJ2-5; 9 bases are a match to TRBD1. The J call is doubtful: the DNA matches TRBJ2-7 better. In germline, CDR1 is SNHLY, CDR2 FYNNEI. The CDR3 sequence is 13 residues long. The CDR3 sequence is CASRGQGRYEQYF. CDR3 in DNA: TGTGCCAGCAGGGGACAGGGAAGGTACGAGCAGTACTTC.